This TCR beta chain was sequenced during a study of early T cells in non-severe SARS-CoV-2 infection. Study summary: The input, bulk RNA from unsorted whole blood, was sequenced, and chains were unpaired. Study-level points and caveats: Private and CD4 specificities were missed by VDJdb matching, skewed to anti-spike CD8.

This clonotype was observed at least ten times. Its specificity is not known. The TCR library protocol attached unique molecular identifiers to the individual cDNA molecules. TCRdb called the 5' RACE reads again in MiXCR, with one record for every CDR3 protein. The top ten hold around 4% of the sample, which has some 50,000 distinct CDR3 sequences, about 9.1% seen once. CDR3 length equals 15 residues. The ends were cut back, 5 bases at V and 0 bases at J, with 10 bases in the middle. CDR1 is SGHAT, CDR2 FQNNGV, per germline. The chain couples TRBV11-2 to TRBJ2-2; D might be TRBD2 (6 bases). The sequence came from an adult who was a healthcare worker with PCR-confirmed SARS-CoV-2 infection or an uninfected control (not recorded which). Sequencing used whole blood. The CDR3 DNA is TGTGCCAGCAGCCAAGGGACTGCGAACACCGGGGAGCTGTTTTTT. Translating gives CASSQGTANTGELFF.